The 10 T cell receptor beta chains below all came from one sample that was sequenced in a study of cytomegalovirus exposure and HLA in healthy donors. PCR employed 60 Vbeta and 13 Jbeta primers. Generated by immunoSEQ multiplex PCR, the TCRdb table keeps only in-frame clones and is missing some. Among 150,000 to 170,000 clones listed, approximately 69% were seen once. Sequencing was carried out using PBMCs. Receptors originate from a man aged 25 to 40 in good health and CMV-seronegative.

This chain connects TRBV5-5 to TRBJ2-5; 10 bases fit TRBD2. Germline V gives CDR1 SGHKS, CDR2 YYEKEE (reference sequence). The trim removed 1 base at V and 5 bases at J, leaving 5 bases unmatched. The CDR3 covers 15 residues. The CDR3 loop reads CASSLTAGGHETQYF. DNA for the CDR3: TGTGCCAGCAGCTTGACAGCGGGGGGGCACGAGACCCAGTACTTC.

The chain employs TRBV14 and TRBJ2-7; 10 bases fit TRBD1. This CDR3 has 14 residues. Germline V CDR1 and CDR2: SGHDN, FVKESK. V lost 3 bases to trimming and J lost 5 bases; unmatched junction nucleotides: 4. The CDR3 sequence: CASSQTGGRNEQYF. In DNA, the CDR3 is TGTGCCAGCAGCCAGACAGGGGGCAGGAACGAGCAGTACTTC.

The chain couples TRBV7-6 to TRBJ2-7; 9 nucleotides line up with TRBD1. CDR1 is SGHVS, CDR2 FNYEAQ, per germline. The junction had 5 bases not matched to a gene; V was cut back by 5 bases and J by 3 bases. The CDR3 runs 14 residues. In DNA, the CDR3 is TGTGCCAGCAGCGAAGGACAGGGGAGCTACGAGCAGTACTTC. It translates to CASSEGQGSYEQYF.

The rearrangement links TRBV13 to TRBJ2-7, with 9 bases aligning to TRBD2. Germline lookup yields CDR1 PRHDT and CDR2 FYEKMQ (reference sequence). This CDR3 is built from 12 residues. Trimming cost V 5 bases and J 12 bases; bases outside gene matches: 8. The CDR3, as DNA: TGTGCCAGCAGCGGGGGGACTAGCATGACGTACTTC. Translation: CASSGGTSMTYF.

The rearrangement uses TRBV13 and TRBJ2-7; D call uncertain. Germline V gives CDR1 PRHDT, CDR2 FYEKMQ (reference sequence). V was shortened by 2 bases and J by 4 bases, with 9 bases between the two germline ends. CDR3 size: 13 residues. The CDR3 DNA follows: TGTGCCAGCAGCTTAAGCGCCGGGTACGAGCAGTACTTC. It codes for CASSLSAGYEQYF.

J is TRBJ2-7 and V is TRBV7-3; 7 bases are shared with TRBD2. V lost 1 base and J lost 2; bases outside the gene matches: 5. The CDR3 is 15 residues long. CDR1 is SGHTA and CDR2 is FQGTGA in the germline V gene. The CDR3 region is CASSLSGGRTYEQYF. CDR3 coding DNA: TGTGCCAGCAGCTTAAGCGGGGGTAGAACCTACGAGCAGTACTTC. The full variable domain, rest sourced from reference TRBV7-3 and TRBJ2-7, is GAGVSQTPSNKVTEKGKYVELRCDPISGHTALYWYRQSLGQGPEFLIYFQGTGAADDSGLPNDRFFAVRPEGSVSTLKIQRTERGDSAVYLCASSLSGGRTYEQYFGPGTRLTVT.

The chain couples TRBV11-2 to TRBJ1-3, with a weak D call TRBD1 (6 bases). Germline CDR1 SGHAT, CDR2 FQNNGV. The CDR3 has 15 amino acids. With 4 bases removed from V and 0 bases from J, the gap between germline ends came to 10 bases. CDR3 nucleotides: TGTGCCAGCAGCTCCGGACAGACCTCTGGAAACACCATATATTTT. Translating gives CASSSGQTSGNTIYF. Filled out from reference TRBV11-2 and TRBJ1-3, the complete variable domain reads EAGVAQSPRYKIIEKRQSVAFWCNPISGHATLYWYQQILGQGPKLLIQFQNNGVVDDSQLPKDRFSAERLKGVDSTLKIQPAKLEDSAVYLCASSSGQTSGNTIYFGEGSWLTVV.

This clone was picked up a small number of times. The chain recombines TRBV19 with TRBJ1-5; a weak D match, TRBD1 (6 bases). Germline values: CDR1 LNHDA, CDR2 SQIVND (reference sequence). CDR3 length: 15 amino acids. Trimming removed 8 bases from V and 0 bases from J, with 14 bases in between. The CDR3 spells CASLETGYSNQPQHF. In DNA form, the CDR3 reads TGTGCCAGTCTTGAGACAGGTTATAGCAATCAGCCCCAGCATTTT.

V and J are TRBV15 and TRBJ2-3; tentatively, D is TRBD1 (6 bases). Germline assignment: CDR1 LNHNV and CDR2 YYDKDF (reference sequence). This CDR3 contains 14 residues. V was trimmed by 0 bases and J by 4 bases, leaving 8 bases between them. CDR3 residues: CATSRDRGSDTQYF. In nucleotides, the CDR3 is TGTGCCACCAGCAGAGATAGGGGGTCAGATACGCAGTATTTT.

J is TRBJ1-2 and V is TRBV4-3; a possible D gene is TRBD1 (5 bases). From germline, CDR1 is LGHNA and CDR2 YSLEER. V was pared by 0 bases and J by 6 bases, with 11 bases between. The CDR3 spans 14 residues. The CDR3 loop is CASSQDGARDGYTF. CDR3 DNA: TGCGCCAGCAGCCAAGATGGGGCCCGTGATGGCTACACCTTC.